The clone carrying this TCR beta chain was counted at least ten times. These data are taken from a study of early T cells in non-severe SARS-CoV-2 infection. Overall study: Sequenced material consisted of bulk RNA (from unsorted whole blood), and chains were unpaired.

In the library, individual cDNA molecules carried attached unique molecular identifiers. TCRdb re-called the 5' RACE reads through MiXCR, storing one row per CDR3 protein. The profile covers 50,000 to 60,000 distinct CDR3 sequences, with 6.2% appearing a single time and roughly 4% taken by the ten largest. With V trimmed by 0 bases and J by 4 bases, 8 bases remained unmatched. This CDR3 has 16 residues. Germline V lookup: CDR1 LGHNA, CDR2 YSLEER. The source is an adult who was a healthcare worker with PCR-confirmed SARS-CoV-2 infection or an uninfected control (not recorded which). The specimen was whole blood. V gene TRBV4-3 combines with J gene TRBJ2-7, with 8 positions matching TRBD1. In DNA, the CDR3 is TGCGCCAGCAGCCAAGAGGGCCACACAGGGGGATACGAGCAGTACTTC. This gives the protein CASSQEGHTGGYEQYF.